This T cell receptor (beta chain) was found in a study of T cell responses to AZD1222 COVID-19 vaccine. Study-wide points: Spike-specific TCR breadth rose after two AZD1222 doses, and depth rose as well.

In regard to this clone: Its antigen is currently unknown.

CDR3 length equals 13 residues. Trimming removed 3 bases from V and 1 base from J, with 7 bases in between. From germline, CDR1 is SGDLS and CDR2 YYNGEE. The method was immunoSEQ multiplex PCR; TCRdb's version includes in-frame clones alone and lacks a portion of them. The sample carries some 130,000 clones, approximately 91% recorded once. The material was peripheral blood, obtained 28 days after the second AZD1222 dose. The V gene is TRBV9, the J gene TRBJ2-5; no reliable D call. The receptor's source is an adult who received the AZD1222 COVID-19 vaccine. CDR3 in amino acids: CASSAHLQETQYF. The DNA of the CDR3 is TGTGCCAGCAGCGCGCACCTCCAAGAGACCCAGTACTTC.